The 27 T cell receptor beta chains below come from one sample, sequenced in a study of blood T cell repertoires in COVID-19. TCRdb keeps only in-frame clones here, not all; method: immunoSEQ multiplex PCR. This sample has about 410,000 clones, with about 91% found just once. The sample was peripheral blood. These receptors came from a middle-aged woman with COVID-19, enrolled during active disease.

The chain joins TRBV5-6 to TRBJ1-5; perhaps TRBD1 as D (5 bases). The CDR3 contains 14 residues. Germline CDR1 SGHDT, CDR2 YYEEEE. V dropped 4 bases and J dropped 3 bases, with 11 bases sitting between them. CDR3 region: CASSADRLNQPQHF. DNA for the CDR3: TGTGCCAGCAGCGCAGACAGACTCAATCAGCCCCAGCATTTT.

The chain is built from TRBV10-3 and TRBJ2-1, with 10 bases fitting TRBD1. The germline CDR1 and CDR2 sequences are ENHRY and SYGVKD. The CDR3 length is 15 residues. V was clipped by 3 bases and J by 6 bases; unmatched bases: 5. CDR3 region: CAISERQGAANEQFF. The CDR3 DNA is TGTGCCATCAGTGAAAGACAGGGGGCCGCCAATGAGCAGTTCTTC.

The V and J genes are TRBV3-1 (or the pseudogene TRBV3-2) and TRBJ2-1; 10 positions agree with TRBD2. CDR1 and CDR2 from the germline V gene are LGHDT and YNNKEL (reference sequence). This CDR3 is 16 amino acids long. The V gene end was trimmed by 6 bases and the J gene end by 0 bases; junction bases not matched to a gene: 5. The DNA for the CDR3 is TGTGCCAGCAGTAGGACTAGCGGACCCTCCTACAATGAGCAGTTCTTC. This translates into CASSRTSGPSYNEQFF.

The chain joins TRBV5-1 to TRBJ2-7; 9 bases match TRBD1. CDR3 length: 14 amino acids. CDR1 is SGHRS and CDR2 is YFSETQ in the germline V gene. The trim removed 5 bases at V and 5 bases at J, leaving 8 bases unmatched. CDR3 nucleotide sequence: TGCGCCAGCAGTTCTCCGGGACAGGGTGACGAGCAGTACTTC. Protein: CASSSPGQGDEQYF.

This clone was observed a single time. The V gene is TRBV7-3, the J gene TRBJ2-3; 8 bases line up with TRBD2. Germline V gives CDR1 SGHTA, CDR2 FQGTGA. The CDR3 length is 18 residues. V dropped 4 bases and J dropped 4; count of bases not matched to a gene: 16. CDR3 loop: CASSSRGRSGRDADTQYF. CDR3 in DNA: TGTGCCAGCAGCTCCCGGGGCAGGAGCGGGAGAGACGCAGATACGCAGTATTTT. The full variable domain, completed using reference TRBV7-3 and TRBJ2-3, is GAGVSQTPSNKVTEKGKYVELRCDPISGHTALYWYRQSLGQGPEFLIYFQGTGAADDSGLPNDRFFAVRPEGSVSTLKIQRTERGDSAVYLCASSSRGRSGRDADTQYFGPGTRLTVL.

The chain recombines TRBV7-9 with TRBJ2-7; D gene ambiguous. Per germline, CDR1 SEHNR and CDR2 FQNEAQ (reference sequence). This CDR3 region has 15 residues. V was trimmed by 2 bases and J by 0 bases, leaving 11 bases between them. The CDR3 DNA sequence: TGTGCCAGCAGCTTATCGAGAGAAGTCTCCTACGAGCAGTACTTC. Its translation: CASSLSREVSYEQYF.

This clone was observed a single time. The chain is built from TRBV6-2 or TRBV6-3 and TRBJ2-7; TRBD1 aligns across 7 bases. This CDR3 comprises 14 residues. Trimming at V came to 5 bases and at J to 6 bases, leaving 10 bases not matched to a gene. The V gene's germline CDR1 is MNHEY and CDR2 SVGEGT. The DNA of the CDR3 is TGTGCCAGCAGTAAAACGACACAGGGGAGCGAGCAGTACTTC. It yields the protein CASSKTTQGSEQYF.

The chain couples TRBV6-2 or TRBV6-3 to TRBJ1-6; 11 bases fit TRBD1. The CDR3 length is 15 residues. V trimming: 2 bases; J trimming: 10 bases; junction bases outside the gene matches: 4. CDR1 and CDR2 (germline): MNHEY, SVGEGT. CDR3 protein: CASSYRDRGGSPLHF. The DNA of the CDR3 is TGTGCCAGCAGTTACCGGGACAGGGGGGGCTCACCCCTCCACTTT.

The chain employs TRBV19 and TRBJ1-1; 7 nucleotides line up with TRBD1. Germline CDR1 LNHDA, CDR2 SQIVND (reference sequence). This CDR3 spans 16 amino acids. Trimming took 6 bases from V and 1 from J; bases not matched to a gene: 11. In nucleotides, the CDR3 is TGTGCCAGTAGGGATGCCAGGGGGGCGGCGAACACTGAAGCTTTCTTT. Translating gives CASRDARGAANTEAFF. The full variable domain, completed using reference TRBV19 and TRBJ1-1, is DGGITQSPKYLFRKEGQNVTLSCEQNLNHDAMYWYRQDPGQGLRLIYYSQIVNDFQKGDIAEGYSVSREKKESFPLTVTSAQKNPTAFYLCASRDARGAANTEAFFGQGTRLTVV.

J is TRBJ1-5 and V is TRBV27, with TRBD1 as a possible D gene (5 bases). The CDR3 has 22 amino acids. Per the germline V gene, CDR1 is MNHEY and CDR2 is SMNVEV (reference sequence). The V end lost 5 bases, the J end lost 0 bases, and 32 bases lay between the germline ends. CDR3 in amino acids: CASSPLSLSRGSNWISNQPQHF. CDR3 DNA sequence: TGTGCCAGCAGTCCCCTCTCCCTCTCCCGGGGGTCGAATTGGATTAGCAATCAGCCCCAGCATTTT.

A single count supports this clone. V usage is TRBV12-3 or TRBV12-4 and J usage is TRBJ1-5; no clear D gene. V was cut by 1 base and J by 7 bases, with 5 bases left in between. There are 12 residues in the CDR3. In DNA, the CDR3 is TGTGCCAGCAGTTTAGAACAGCAGCCCCAGCATTTT. Residues: CASSLEQQPQHF.

This clone occurred once. The rearrangement links TRBV18 to TRBJ2-2; 7 bases are shared with TRBD1. Germline V gene data show CDR1 as KGHSH and CDR2 as LQKENI. The CDR3 has 13 residues. Germline trimming cut 3 bases from V and 7 bases from J; bases unmatched to any gene: 2. The CDR3 is CASSPGQDGELFF. The CDR3 nucleotides read TGTGCCAGCTCACCCGGACAGGACGGGGAGCTGTTTTTT.

This chain links TRBV7-2 with TRBJ1-1; 7 bases line up with TRBD1. There are 14 residues in the CDR3. CDR1 and CDR2 from the germline V gene are SGHTA and FQGNSA. J gave up 4 bases and V 5 bases, and 7 bases lay outside the gene matches. The CDR3 coding sequence is TGTGCCAGCAGCCACAGGGGATTGAGCACTGAAGCTTTCTTT. Protein product: CASSHRGLSTEAFF.

The rearrangement uses TRBV6-6 and TRBJ2-2; D may be TRBD2 (6 bases). V dropped 9 bases and J dropped 5 bases, with 16 bases sitting between them. CDR1 is MNHNY, CDR2 SVGAGI, per germline (reference sequence). The CDR3 has 14 amino acids. CDR3 coding DNA: TGTGCCAGTTCGACGGGAGTCGGTACCGGGGAGCTGTTTTTT. Protein sequence: CASSTGVGTGELFF.

The V gene is TRBV7-2, the J gene TRBJ2-1, with D maybe TRBD1 (5 bases). CDR1 SGHTA and CDR2 FQGNSA come from the germline V gene. This CDR3 has 13 amino acids. Trimming stripped 5 bases from V and 4 bases from J, with 9 bases between. CDR3 bases: TGTGCCAGCAGCGCCAGGGTATACAATGAGCAGTTCTTC. This translates into CASSARVYNEQFF.

This chain joins TRBV19 and TRBJ1-1; D not resolved. CDR1 is LNHDA, CDR2 SQIVND, per germline (reference sequence). Trimming cost V 7 bases and J 0 bases, with 9 bases left between them. This CDR3 comprises 13 residues. The chain's CDR3 is CASMGSLNTEAFF. The DNA of the CDR3 is TGTGCCAGTATGGGCAGTCTGAACACTGAAGCTTTCTTT.

This chain joins TRBV2 and TRBJ2-5; perhaps TRBD2 as D (6 bases). CDR1 and CDR2 (germline): SNHLY, FYNNEI. The CDR3 spans 13 residues. The germline V and J ends were trimmed by 7 bases and 5 bases, with 14 bases remaining between them. As DNA, the CDR3 is TGTGCCAGCACCCGGGACTCACGGGAGACCCAGTACTTC. It yields the protein CASTRDSRETQYF. The full variable domain, completed using reference TRBV2 and TRBJ2-5, is EPEVTQTPSHQVTQMGQEVILRCVPISNHLYFYWYRQILGQKVEFLVSFYNNEISEKSEIFDDQFSVERPDGSNFTLKIRSTKLEDSAMYFCASTRDSRETQYFGPGTRLLVL.

The rearrangement links TRBV9 to TRBJ2-5, with 7 positions matching TRBD1. The CDR3 is made up of 14 amino acids. The J segment lost 5 bases and the V segment lost 0 bases, leaving 4 bases of the junction unmatched. The germline gives CDR1 SGDLS, CDR2 YYNGEE. The CDR3 sequence: CASSVGGGRETQYF. In nucleotides, the CDR3 is TGTGCCAGCAGCGTAGGAGGGGGCCGGGAGACCCAGTACTTC.

V gene TRBV7-8 combines with J gene TRBJ1-2; D not resolved. With 5 bases removed from V and 7 bases from J, the gap between germline ends came to 14 bases. The CDR3 consists of 13 residues. Germline V lookup: CDR1 SGHVS, CDR2 FQNEAQ. CDR3 in amino acids: CASSSTRSGGYTF. In DNA, the CDR3 is TGTGCCAGCAGCAGCACAAGGTCGGGTGGCTACACCTTC.

The chain joins TRBV30 to TRBJ1-1; D might be TRBD1 (6 bases). Germline values: CDR1 GTSNPN, CDR2 SVGIG (reference sequence). V was clipped by 5 bases and J by 3 bases, with 13 bases between them. The CDR3 contains 13 residues. CDR3 bases: TGTGCCTGGGGGAGGGGGTCGGACACTGAAGCTTTCTTT. It codes for CAWGRGSDTEAFF.

This clone was detected a few times. The chain combines TRBV3-1 (or the pseudogene TRBV3-2) with TRBJ1-6; D possibly corresponds to TRBD1 (5 bases). CDR1 is LGHDT, CDR2 YNNKEL, per germline (reference sequence). The CDR3 has 17 amino acids. V gave up 7 bases and J gave up 7 bases, with 23 bases separating them. Here the CDR3 reads CASTLMGRGVSNSPLHF. CDR3 in DNA: TGTGCCAGCACCCTCATGGGGAGGGGAGTTAGCAATTCACCCCTCCACTTT.

V usage is TRBV7-2 and J usage is TRBJ2-5, with 7 bases aligning to TRBD2. The CDR3 totals 16 residues. Looked up from germline, CDR1 is SGHTA and CDR2 is FQGNSA. V gave up 2 bases and J gave up 7 bases; unmatched junction bases: 13. CDR3 sequence reads: CASSLTAGRPGGTQYF. Here the CDR3 DNA reads TGTGCCAGCAGCTTAACGGCGGGACGACCGGGGGGGACCCAGTACTTC.

The genes are TRBV11-3 and TRBJ2-6, with D unresolved. The CDR3 contains 15 residues. The germline V and J ends were trimmed by 4 bases and 0 bases, with 7 bases remaining between them. CDR1 is SGHNT, CDR2 YENEEA, per germline. CDR3: CASSSRGSGANVLTF. DNA for the CDR3: TGTGCCAGCAGCTCCCGAGGCTCTGGGGCCAACGTCCTGACTTTC.

The chain employs TRBV6-5 and TRBJ1-5; D possibly corresponds to TRBD1 (6 bases). The V gene lost 10 bases and the J gene lost 9 bases, with 19 bases spanning the gap. Per the germline V gene, CDR1 is MNHEY and CDR2 is SVGAGI. The CDR3 spans 13 residues. DNA of the CDR3: TGTGCCACCAAACCGGGACATTTTGGGCCCCAGCATTTT. Its protein is CATKPGHFGPQHF.

This sequence joins TRBV10-3 and TRBJ1-3, with 7 bases identical to TRBD1. CDR1 is ENHRY and CDR2 is SYGVKD in the germline V gene. The CDR3 is 19 amino acids. The V gene end was trimmed by 4 bases and the J gene end by 0 bases; junction bases not matched to a gene: 15. In DNA, the CDR3 is TGTGCCATCAGTGGGGGAAGGGGGACAGATAAAATCTCTGGAAACACCATATATTTT. Translated, it gives CAISGGRGTDKISGNTIYF.

This clone was recorded a few times. This rearrangement joins TRBV10-3 to TRBJ1-3; 7 bases align to TRBD1. Trimming removed 3 bases from V and 3 bases from J; junction bases left unmatched: 8. Germline CDR1 reads ENHRY; CDR2 reads SYGVKD. The CDR3 consists of 16 residues. CDR3 sequence (DNA): TGTGCCATCAGTGACGGAGGGGGCCGCGTTGGAAACACCATATATTTT. Protein: CAISDGGGRVGNTIYF.

The J gene is TRBJ1-2, the V gene TRBV9, with TRBD1 matching over 7 bases. V shed 3 bases and J 4 bases; nucleotides not matched to a gene: 18. CDR3 length equals 18 residues. Germline V CDR1 and CDR2: SGDLS, YYNGEE. DNA for the CDR3: TGTGCCAGCAGCGACGGAGTGGATCCTAGGGGGCTTAGCTATGGCTACACCTTC. The encoded protein is CASSDGVDPRGLSYGYTF.